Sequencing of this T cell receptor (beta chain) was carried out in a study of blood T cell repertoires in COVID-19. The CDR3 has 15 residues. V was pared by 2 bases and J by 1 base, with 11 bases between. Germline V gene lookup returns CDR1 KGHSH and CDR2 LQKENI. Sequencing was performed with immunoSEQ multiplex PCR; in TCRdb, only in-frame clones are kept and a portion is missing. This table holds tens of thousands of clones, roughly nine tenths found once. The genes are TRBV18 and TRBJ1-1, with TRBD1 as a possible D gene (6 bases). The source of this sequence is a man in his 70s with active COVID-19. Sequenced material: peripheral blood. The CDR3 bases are TGTGCCAGCTCACCATTCGGGACACAGAACACTGAAGCTTTCTTT. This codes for CASSPFGTQNTEAFF.